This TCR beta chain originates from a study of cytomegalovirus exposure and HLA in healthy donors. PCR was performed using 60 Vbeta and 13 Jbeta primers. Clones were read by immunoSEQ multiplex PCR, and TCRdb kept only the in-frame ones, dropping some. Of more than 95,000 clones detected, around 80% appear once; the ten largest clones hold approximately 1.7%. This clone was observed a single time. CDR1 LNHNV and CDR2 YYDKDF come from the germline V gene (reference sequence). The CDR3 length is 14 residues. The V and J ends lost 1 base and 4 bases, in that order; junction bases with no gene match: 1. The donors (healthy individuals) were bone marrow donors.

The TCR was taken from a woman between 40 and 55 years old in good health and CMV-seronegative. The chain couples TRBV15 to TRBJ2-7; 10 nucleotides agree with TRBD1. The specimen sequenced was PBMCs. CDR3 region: CATSRGQGAYEQYF. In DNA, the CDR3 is TGTGCCACCAGCAGAGGACAGGGGGCATACGAGCAGTACTTC.